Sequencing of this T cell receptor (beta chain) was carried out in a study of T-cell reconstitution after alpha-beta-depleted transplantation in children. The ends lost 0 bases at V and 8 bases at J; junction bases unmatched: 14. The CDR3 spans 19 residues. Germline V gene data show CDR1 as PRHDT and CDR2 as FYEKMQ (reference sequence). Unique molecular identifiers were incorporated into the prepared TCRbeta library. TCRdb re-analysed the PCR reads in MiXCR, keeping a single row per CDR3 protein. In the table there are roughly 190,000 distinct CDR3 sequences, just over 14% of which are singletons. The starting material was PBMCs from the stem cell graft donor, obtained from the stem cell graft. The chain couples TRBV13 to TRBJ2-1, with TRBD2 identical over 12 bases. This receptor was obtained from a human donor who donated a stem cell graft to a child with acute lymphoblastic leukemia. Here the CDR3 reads CASSLGLPSGRAIWDEQFF. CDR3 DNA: TGTGCCAGCAGCTTAGGCCTTCCTAGCGGGAGGGCAATTTGGGATGAGCAGTTCTTC.